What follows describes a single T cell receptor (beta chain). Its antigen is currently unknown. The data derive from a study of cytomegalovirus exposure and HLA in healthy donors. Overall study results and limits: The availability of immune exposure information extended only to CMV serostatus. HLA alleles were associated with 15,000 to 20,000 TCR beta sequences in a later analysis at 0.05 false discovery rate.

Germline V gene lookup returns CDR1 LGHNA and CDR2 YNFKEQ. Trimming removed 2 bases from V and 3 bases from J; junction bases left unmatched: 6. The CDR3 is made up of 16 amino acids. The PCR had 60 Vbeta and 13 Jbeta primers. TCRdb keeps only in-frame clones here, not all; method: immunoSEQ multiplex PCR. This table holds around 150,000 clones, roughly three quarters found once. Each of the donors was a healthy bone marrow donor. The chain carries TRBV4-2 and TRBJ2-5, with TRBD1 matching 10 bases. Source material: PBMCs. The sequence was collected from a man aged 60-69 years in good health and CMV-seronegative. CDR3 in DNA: TGTGCCAGCAGCCAAAGCACCGGGACAGGGGAAGAGACCCAGTACTTC. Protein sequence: CASSQSTGTGEETQYF.